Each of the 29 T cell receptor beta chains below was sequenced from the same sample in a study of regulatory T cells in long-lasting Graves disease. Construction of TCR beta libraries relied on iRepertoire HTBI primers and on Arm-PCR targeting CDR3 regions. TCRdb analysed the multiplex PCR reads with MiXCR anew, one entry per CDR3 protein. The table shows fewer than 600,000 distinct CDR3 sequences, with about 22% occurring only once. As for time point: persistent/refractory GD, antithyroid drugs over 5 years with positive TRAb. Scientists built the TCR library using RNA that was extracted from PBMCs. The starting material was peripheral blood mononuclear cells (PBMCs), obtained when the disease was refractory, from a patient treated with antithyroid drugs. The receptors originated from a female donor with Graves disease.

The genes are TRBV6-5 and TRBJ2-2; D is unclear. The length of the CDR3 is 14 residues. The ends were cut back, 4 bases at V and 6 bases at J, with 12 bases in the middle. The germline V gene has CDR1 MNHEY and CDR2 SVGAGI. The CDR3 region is CASSLDRAAGELFF. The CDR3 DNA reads TGTGCCAGCAGTTTAGATAGGGCTGCCGGGGAGCTGTTTTTT.

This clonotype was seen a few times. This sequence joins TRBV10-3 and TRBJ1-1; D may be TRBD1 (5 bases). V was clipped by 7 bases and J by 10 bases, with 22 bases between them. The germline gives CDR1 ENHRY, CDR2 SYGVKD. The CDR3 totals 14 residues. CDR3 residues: CAINPGLQFSAAFF. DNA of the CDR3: TGTGCCATCAATCCAGGGCTACAGTTTTCCGCAGCTTTCTTT.

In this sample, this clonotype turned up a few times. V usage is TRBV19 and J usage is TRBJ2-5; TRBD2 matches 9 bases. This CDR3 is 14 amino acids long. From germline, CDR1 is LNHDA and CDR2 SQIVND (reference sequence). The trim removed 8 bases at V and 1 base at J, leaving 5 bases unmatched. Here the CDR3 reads CASGKTSGQETQYF. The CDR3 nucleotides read TGTGCCAGTGGGAAGACTAGCGGCCAAGAGACCCAGTACTTC.

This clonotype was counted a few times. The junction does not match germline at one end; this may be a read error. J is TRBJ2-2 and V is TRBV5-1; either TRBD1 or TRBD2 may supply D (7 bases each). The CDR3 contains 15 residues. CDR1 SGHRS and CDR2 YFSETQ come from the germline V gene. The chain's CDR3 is CASIQGSGDTGGLFF. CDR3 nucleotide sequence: TGCGCCAGCATACAGGGGAGCGGGGACACCGGGGGGCTGTTTTTT.

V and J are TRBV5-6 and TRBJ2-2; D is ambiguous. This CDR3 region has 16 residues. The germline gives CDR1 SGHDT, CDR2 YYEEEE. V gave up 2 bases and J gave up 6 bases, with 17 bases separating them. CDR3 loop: CASSFSGTVRPGELFF. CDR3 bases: TGTGCCAGCAGCTTCAGTGGAACTGTCCGCCCCGGGGAGCTGTTTTTT.

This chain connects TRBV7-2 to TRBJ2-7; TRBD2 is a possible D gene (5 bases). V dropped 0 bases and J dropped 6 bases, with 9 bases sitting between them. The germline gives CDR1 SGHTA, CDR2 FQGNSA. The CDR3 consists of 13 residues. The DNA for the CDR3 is TGTGCCAGCAGCTTAGCGCGGGCTTTCGAGCAGTACTTC. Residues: CASSLARAFEQYF.

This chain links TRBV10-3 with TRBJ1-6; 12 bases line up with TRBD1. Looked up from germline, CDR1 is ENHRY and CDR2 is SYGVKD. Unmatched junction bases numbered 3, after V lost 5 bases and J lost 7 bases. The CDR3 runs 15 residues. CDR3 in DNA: TGTGCCATCAGTCCGGGACAGGGGGCCAATTCACCCCTCCACTTT. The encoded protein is CAISPGQGANSPLHF.

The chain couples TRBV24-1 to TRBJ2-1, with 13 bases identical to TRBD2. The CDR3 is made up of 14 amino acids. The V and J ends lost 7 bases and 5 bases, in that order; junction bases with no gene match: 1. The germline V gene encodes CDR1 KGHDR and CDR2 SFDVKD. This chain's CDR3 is CATRGTSGDNEQFF. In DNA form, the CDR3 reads TGTGCCACCAGGGGGACTAGCGGGGACAATGAGCAGTTCTTC.

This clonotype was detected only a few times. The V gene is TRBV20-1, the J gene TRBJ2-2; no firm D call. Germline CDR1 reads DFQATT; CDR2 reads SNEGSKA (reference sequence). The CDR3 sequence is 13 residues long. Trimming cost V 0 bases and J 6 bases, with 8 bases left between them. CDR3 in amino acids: CSARDHEAGELFF. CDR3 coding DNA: TGCAGTGCTAGAGATCATGAAGCCGGGGAGCTGTTTTTT.

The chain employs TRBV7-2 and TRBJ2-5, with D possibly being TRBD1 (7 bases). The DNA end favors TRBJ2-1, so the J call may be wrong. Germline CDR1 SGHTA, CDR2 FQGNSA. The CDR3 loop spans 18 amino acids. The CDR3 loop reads CASSLDSEGAGAYNEQFF. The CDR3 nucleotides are TGTGCCAGCAGCCTAGACTCGGAGGGGGCAGGGGCCTACAATGAGCAGTTCTTC.

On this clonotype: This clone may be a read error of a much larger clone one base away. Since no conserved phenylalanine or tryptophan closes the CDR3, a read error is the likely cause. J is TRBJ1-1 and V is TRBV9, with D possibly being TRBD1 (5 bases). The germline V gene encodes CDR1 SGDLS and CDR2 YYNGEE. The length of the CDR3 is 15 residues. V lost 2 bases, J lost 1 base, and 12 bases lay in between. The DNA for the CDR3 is TGTGCCAGCAGCGTGAGGGGACTGACGAACACTGAAGCTTTCCTT. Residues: CASSVRGLTNTEAFL.

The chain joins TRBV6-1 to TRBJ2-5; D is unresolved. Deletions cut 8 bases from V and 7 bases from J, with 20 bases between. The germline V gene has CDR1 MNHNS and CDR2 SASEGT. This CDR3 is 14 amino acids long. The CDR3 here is CASSSPATGGTQYF. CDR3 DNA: TGTGCCAGCTCATCCCCGGCCACCGGCGGGACCCAGTACTTC.

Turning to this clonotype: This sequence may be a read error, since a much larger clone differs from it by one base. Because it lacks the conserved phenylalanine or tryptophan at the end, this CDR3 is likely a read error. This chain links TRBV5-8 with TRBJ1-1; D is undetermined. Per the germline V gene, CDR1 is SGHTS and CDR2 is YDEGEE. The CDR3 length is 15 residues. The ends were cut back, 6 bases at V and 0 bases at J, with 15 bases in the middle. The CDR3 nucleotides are TGTGCCAGCACCTTTCGGGGTTTGATGAACACTGAAGCTTTCTCT. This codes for CASTFRGLMNTEAFS.

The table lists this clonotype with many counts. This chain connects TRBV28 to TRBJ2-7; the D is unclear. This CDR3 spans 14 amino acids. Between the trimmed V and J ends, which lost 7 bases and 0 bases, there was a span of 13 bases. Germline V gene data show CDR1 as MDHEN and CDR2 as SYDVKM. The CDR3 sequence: CASTNPGISYEQYF. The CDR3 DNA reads TGTGCCAGCACAAACCCAGGAATCTCCTACGAGCAGTACTTC. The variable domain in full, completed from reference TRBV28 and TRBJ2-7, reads DVKVTQSSRYLVKRTGEKVFLECVQDMDHENMFWYRQDPGLGLRLIYFSYDVKMKEKGDIPEGYSVSREKKERFSLILESASTNQTSMYLCASTNPGISYEQYFGPGTRLTVT.

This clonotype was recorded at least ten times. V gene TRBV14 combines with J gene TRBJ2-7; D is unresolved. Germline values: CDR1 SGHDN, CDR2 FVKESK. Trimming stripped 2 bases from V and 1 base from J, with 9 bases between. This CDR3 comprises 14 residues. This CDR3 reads CASSQSAGSYEQYF. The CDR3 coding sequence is TGTGCCAGCAGCCAATCGGCCGGATCCTACGAGCAGTACTTC.

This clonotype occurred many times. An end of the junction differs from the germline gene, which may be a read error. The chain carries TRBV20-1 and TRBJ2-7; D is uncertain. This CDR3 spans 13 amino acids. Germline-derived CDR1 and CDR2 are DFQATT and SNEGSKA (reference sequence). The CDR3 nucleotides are TGCAGTGCTAGGATGCAGCTCTCCGACGAGCAGTACTTC. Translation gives CSARMQLSDEQYF.

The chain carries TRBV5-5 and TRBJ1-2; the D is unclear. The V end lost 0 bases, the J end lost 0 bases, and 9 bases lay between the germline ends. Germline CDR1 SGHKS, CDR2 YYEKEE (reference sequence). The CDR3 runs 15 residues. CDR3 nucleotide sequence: TGTGCCAGCAGCTTGGGCGATCGAGCTAACTATGGCTACACCTTC. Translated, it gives CASSLGDRANYGYTF.

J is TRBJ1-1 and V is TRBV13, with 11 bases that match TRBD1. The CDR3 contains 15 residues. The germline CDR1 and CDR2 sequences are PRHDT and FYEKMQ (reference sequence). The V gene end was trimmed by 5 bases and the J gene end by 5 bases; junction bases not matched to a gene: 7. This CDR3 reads CASSERDRGGTEAFF. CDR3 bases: TGTGCCAGCAGCGAAAGGGACAGGGGGGGAACTGAAGCTTTCTTT.

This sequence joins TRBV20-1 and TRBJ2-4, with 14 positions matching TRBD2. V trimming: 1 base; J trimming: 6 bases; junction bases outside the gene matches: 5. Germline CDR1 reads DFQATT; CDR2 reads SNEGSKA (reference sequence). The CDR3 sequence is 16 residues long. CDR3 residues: CSARGGTSGGVNIQYF. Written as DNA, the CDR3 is TGCAGTGCTAGAGGCGGGACTAGCGGGGGAGTAAACATTCAGTACTTC.

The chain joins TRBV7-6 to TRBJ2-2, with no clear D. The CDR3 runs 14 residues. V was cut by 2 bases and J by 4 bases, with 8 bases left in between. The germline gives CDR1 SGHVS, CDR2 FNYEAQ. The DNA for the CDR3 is TGTGCCAGCAGCTTACTCTCGAGCACCGGGGAGCTGTTTTTT. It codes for CASSLLSSTGELFF.

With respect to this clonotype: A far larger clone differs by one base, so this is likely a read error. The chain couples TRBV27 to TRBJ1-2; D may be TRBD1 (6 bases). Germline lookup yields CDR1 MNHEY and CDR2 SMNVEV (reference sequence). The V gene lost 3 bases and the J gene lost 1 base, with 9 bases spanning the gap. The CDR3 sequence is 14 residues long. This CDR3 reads CASSFGRGNYGYTF. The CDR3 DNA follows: TGTGCCAGCAGTTTTGGCAGGGGTAACTATGGCTACACCTTC.

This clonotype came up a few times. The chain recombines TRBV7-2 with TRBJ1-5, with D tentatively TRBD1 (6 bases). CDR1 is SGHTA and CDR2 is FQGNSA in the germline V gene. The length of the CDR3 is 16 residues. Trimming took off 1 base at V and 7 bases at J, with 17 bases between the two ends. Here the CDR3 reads CASSLGGGRGYQPQHF. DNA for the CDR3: TGTGCCAGCAGCTTAGGTGGGGGGCGTGGGTACCAGCCCCAGCATTTT.

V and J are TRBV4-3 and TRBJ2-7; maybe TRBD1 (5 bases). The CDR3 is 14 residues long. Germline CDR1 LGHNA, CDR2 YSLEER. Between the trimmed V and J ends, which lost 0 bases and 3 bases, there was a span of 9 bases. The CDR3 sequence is CASSQDPRGYEQYF. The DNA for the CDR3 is TGCGCCAGCAGCCAAGACCCAAGGGGCTACGAGCAGTACTTC.

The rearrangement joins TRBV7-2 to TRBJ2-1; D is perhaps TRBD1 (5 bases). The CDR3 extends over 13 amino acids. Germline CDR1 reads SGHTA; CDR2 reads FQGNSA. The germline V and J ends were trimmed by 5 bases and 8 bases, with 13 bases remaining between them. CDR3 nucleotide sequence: TGTGCCAGCAGCCTAGTGTGGGGCGATGAGCAGTTCTTC. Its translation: CASSLVWGDEQFF.

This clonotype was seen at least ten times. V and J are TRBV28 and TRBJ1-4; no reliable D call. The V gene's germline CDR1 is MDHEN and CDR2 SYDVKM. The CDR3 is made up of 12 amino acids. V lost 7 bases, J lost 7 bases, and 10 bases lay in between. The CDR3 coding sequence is TGTGCCAGCACTACAGAGGGTGAAAAACTGTTTTTT. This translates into CASTTEGEKLFF.

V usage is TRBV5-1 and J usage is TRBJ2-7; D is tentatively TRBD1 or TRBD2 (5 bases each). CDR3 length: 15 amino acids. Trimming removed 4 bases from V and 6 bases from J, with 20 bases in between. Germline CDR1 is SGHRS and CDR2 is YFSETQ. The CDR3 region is CASSADPQWGSEQYF. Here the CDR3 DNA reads TGCGCCAGCAGCGCCGACCCCCAATGGGGGTCCGAGCAGTACTTC.

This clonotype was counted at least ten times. CDR3 sequence reads: CASSLTPDWETQYF. CDR3 in DNA: TGTGCCAGCAGCTTAACCCCCGACTGGGAGACCCAGTACTTC. The chain uses TRBV7-3 and TRBJ2-5; D is ambiguous. Germline CDR1 reads SGHTA; CDR2 reads FQGTGA. V was cut by 0 bases and J by 5 bases, with 10 bases left in between. The CDR3 sequence is 14 residues long.

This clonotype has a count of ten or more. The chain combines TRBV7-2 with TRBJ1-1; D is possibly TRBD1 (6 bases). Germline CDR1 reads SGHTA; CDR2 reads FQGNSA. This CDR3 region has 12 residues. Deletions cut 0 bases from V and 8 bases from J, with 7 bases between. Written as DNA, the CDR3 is TGTGCCAGCAGCTTAGCGCAGGGGGAAGCTTTCTTT. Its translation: CASSLAQGEAFF.

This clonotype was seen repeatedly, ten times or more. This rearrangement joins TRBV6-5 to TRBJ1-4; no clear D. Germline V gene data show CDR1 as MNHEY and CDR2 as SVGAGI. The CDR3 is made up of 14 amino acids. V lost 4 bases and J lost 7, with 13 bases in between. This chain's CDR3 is CASSSRLDGEKLFF. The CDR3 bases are TGTGCCAGCAGTTCACGCCTTGACGGTGAAAAACTGTTTTTT.